Below are 6 T cell receptor beta chains sequenced from a single sample in a study of cytomegalovirus exposure and HLA in healthy donors (dated by TCRdb to the late 2010s). Libraries were built with the immunoSEQ multiplex PCR assay. A mixture of 60 forward primers for TCR Vbeta segments and 13 reverse primers for TCR Jbeta segments was used in the multiplex PCR. TCRdb limited this immuneACCESS table to in-frame rearrangements with V and J called. A share of clones is missing; checked studies link under half to unresolved V genes, and the rest is unexplained. This sample holds roughly 190,000 clones; about 81% were observed only once. About 1.8% of the sample lies in the top ten. Source material: PBMCs. These TCRs come from a man younger than 35 in good health and CMV-seronegative.

V and J are TRBV10-3 and TRBJ1-2, with D perhaps matching TRBD1 (6 bases). The CDR3 contains 15 residues. V was shortened by 11 bases and J by 4 bases, with 23 bases between the two germline ends. Germline V gene data show CDR1 as ENHRY and CDR2 as SYGVKD. The CDR3 coding sequence is TGTGCCGCCACTCCGGGCCACGGGACACCCTATGGCTACACCTTC. Amino acid sequence: CAATPGHGTPYGYTF.

The rearrangement joins TRBV18 to TRBJ1-4; tentative D call: TRBD1 (5 bases). Trimming took off 2 bases at V and 8 bases at J, with 21 bases between the two ends. CDR3 size: 17 residues. CDR1 KGHSH and CDR2 LQKENI come from the germline V gene. The CDR3 sequence is CASSPTLQGLGGEKLFF. The CDR3 region has the DNA TGTGCCAGCTCACCAACACTCCAGGGCCTCGGGGGGGAAAAACTGTTTTTT. Full variable domain (rest looked up from reference TRBV18 and TRBJ1-4): NAGVMQNPRHLVRRRGQEARLRCSPMKGHSHVYWYRQLPEEGLKFMVYLQKENIIDESGMPKERFSAEFPKEGPSILRIQQVVRGDSAAYFCASSPTLQGLGGEKLFFGSGTQLSVL.

V usage is TRBV4-3 and J usage is TRBJ2-2; perhaps TRBD1 as D (5 bases). Germline CDR1 LGHNA, CDR2 YSLEER. This CDR3 contains 15 residues. Trimming pared 1 base from V and 7 bases from J, leaving 13 bases between. This CDR3 reads CASSQGTQGFGELFF. The CDR3 DNA reads as TGCGCCAGCAGCCAAGGTACCCAGGGATTCGGGGAGCTGTTTTTT.

The J gene is TRBJ1-2, the V gene TRBV19; 8 bases align to TRBD1. The V gene's germline CDR1 is LNHDA and CDR2 SQIVND (reference sequence). The CDR3 totals 12 residues. The V gene end was trimmed by 4 bases and the J gene end by 13 bases; junction bases not matched to a gene: 8. For the CDR3, the DNA is TGTGCCAGTAGTACACAGGACAGGGTTATCACCTTC. It is translated as CASSTQDRVITF.

The chain combines TRBV9 with TRBJ2-5; D is perhaps TRBD1 (6 bases). The assigned J gene may be wrong: the sequence end matches TRBJ2-7 better. Germline loops: CDR1 SGDLS, CDR2 YYNGEE. The CDR3 runs to 15 residues. CDR3 sequence (DNA): TGTGCCAGCAGCCCCGACAGGAGAAGCTCCTACGAGCAGTACTTC. Protein product: CASSPDRRSSYEQYF.

The genes are TRBV9 and TRBJ2-7; 7 positions match TRBD1. Germline CDR1 reads SGDLS; CDR2 reads YYNGEE. J was trimmed by 4 bases and V by 3 bases; bases with no gene match: 7. This CDR3 is 14 amino acids long. As DNA, the CDR3 is TGTGCCAGCAGCGGCCCAAAGGGGGCTTACGAGCAGTACTTC. It encodes CASSGPKGAYEQYF.